This T cell receptor beta chain was profiled in a study of control samples from healthy donors and cancer patients. Method: immunoSEQ multiplex PCR; TCRdb's copy keeps in-frame clones and lacks some. The sample includes 70,000 to 80,000 clones, around 86% of them seen just once. Sequencing was carried out using PBMCs. The receptor's source is a woman between 45 and 60 years old with colorectal cancer.

The CDR3 here is CASSFGEGTQYF. The CDR3 nucleotides are TGTGCCAGCAGTTTCGGAGAAGGGACCCAGTACTTC. The chain recombines TRBV2 with TRBJ2-5; D uncertain. Germline CDR1 is SNHLY and CDR2 is FYNNEI. CDR3 length: 12 residues. The V end lost 5 bases, the J end lost 7 bases, and 11 bases lay between the germline ends.